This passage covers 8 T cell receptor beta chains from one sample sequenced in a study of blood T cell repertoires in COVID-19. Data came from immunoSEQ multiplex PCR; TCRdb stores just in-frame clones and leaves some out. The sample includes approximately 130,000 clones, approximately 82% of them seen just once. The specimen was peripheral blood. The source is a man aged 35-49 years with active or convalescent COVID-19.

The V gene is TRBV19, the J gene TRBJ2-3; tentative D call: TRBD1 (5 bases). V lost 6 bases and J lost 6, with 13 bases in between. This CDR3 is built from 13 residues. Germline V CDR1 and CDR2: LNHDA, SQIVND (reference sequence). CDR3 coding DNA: TGTGCCAGTAGAAGTAGGGGCTTGGATACGCAGTATTTT. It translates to CASRSRGLDTQYF.

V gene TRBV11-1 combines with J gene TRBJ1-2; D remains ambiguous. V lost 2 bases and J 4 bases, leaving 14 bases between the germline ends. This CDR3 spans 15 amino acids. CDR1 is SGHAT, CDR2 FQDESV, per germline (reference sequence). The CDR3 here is CASSLRSAGRYGYTF. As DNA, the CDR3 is TGTGCCAGCAGCTTAAGATCCGCAGGCCGCTATGGCTACACCTTC.

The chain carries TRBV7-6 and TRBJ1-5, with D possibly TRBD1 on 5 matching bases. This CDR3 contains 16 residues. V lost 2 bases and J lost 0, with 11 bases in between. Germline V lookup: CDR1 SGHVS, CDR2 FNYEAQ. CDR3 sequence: CASSLQGGDSNQPQHF. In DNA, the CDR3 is TGTGCCAGCAGCTTACAGGGAGGGGATAGCAATCAGCCCCAGCATTTT.

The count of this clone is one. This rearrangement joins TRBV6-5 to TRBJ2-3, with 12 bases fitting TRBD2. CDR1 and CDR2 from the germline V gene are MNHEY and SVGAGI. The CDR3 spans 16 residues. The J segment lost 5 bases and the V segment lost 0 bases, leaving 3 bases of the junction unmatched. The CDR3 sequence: CASSYSASGGGDTQYF. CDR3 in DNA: TGTGCCAGCAGTTACTCGGCTAGCGGGGGGGGAGATACGCAGTATTTT.

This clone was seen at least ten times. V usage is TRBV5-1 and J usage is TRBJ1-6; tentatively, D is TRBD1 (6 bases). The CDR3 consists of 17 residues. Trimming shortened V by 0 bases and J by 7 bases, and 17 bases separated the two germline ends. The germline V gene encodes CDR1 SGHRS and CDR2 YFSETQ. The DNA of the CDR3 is TGCGCCAGCAGCTTGGGCTCGAACAGGGTTGGGAATTCACCCCTCCACTTT. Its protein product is CASSLGSNRVGNSPLHF. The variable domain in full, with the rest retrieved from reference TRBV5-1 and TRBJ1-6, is KAGVTQTPRYLIKTRGQQVTLSCSPISGHRSVSWYQQTPGQGLQFLFEYFSETQRNKGNFPGRFSGRQFSNSRSEMNVSTLELGDSALYLCASSLGSNRVGNSPLHFGNGTRLTVT.

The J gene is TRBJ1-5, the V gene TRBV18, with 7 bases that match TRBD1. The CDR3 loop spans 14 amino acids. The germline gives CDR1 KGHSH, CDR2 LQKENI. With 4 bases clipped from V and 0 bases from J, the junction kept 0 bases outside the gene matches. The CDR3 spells CASSQGASNQPQHF. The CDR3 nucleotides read TGTGCCAGCTCACAGGGGGCTAGCAATCAGCCCCAGCATTTT.

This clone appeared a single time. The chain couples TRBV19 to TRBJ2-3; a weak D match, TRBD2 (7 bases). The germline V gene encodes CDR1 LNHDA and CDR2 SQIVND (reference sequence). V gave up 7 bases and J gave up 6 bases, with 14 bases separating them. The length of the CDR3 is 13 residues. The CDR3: CASKEGGLDTQYF. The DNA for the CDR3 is TGTGCCAGTAAGGAGGGGGGGTTGGATACGCAGTATTTT.

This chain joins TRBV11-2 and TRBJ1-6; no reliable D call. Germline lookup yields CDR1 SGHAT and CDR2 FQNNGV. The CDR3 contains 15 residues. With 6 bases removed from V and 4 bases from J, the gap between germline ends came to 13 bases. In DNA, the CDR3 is TGTGCCAGCAGGGGTTCCGGGATTTATAATTCACCCCTCCACTTT. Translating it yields CASRGSGIYNSPLHF.